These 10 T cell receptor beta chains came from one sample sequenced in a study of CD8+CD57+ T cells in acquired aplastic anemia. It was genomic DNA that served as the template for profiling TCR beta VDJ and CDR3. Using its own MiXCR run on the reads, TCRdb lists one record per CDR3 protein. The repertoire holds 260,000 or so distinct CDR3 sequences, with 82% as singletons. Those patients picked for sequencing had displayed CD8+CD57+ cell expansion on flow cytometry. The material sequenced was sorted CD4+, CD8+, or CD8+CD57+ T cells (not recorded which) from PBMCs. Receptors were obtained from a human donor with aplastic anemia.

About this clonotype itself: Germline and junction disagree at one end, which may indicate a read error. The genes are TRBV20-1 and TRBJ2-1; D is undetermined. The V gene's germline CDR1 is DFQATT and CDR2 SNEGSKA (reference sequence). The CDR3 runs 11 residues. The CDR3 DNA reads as TGCAGCGCCAGCTCTTACAATGGGCAGTTCTTC. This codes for CSASSYNGQFF.

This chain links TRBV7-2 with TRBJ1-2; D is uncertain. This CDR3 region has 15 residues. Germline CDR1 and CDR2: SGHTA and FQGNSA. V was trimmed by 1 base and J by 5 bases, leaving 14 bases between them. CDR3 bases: TGTGCCAGCAGCTTAGGAGCGGGCGTCGAATATGGCTACACCTTC. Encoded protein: CASSLGAGVEYGYTF.

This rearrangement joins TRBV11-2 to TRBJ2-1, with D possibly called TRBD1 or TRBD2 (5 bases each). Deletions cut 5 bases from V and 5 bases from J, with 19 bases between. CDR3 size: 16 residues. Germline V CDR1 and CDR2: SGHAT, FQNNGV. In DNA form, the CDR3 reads TGTGCCAGCAGCCAAGTGGTCATGAGGGGAGACAATGAGCAGTTCTTC. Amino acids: CASSQVVMRGDNEQFF.

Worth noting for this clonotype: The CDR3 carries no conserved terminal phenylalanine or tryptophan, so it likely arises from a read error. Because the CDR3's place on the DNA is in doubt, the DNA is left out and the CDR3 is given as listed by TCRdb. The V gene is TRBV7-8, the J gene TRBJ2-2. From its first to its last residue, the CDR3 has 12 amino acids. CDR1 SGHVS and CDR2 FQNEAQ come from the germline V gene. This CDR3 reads CASSLVHRELFI.

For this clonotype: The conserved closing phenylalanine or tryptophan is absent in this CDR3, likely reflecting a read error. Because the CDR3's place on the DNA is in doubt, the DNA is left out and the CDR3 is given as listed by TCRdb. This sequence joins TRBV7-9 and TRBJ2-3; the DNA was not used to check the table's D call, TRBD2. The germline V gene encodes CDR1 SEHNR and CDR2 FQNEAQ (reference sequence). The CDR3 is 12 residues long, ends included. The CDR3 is CASSPTRGGGYD.

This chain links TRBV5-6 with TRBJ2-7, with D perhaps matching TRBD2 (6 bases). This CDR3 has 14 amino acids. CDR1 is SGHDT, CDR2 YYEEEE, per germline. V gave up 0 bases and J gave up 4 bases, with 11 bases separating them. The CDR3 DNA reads TGTGCCAGCAGCTTGGGGAGGGGAAGGTACGAGCAGTACGTC. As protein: CASSLGRGRYEQYV.

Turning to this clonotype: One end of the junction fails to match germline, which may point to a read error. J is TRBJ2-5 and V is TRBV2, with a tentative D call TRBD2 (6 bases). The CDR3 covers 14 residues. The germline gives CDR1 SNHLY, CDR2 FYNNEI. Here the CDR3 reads CASRRGGENESLGF. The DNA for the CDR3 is TGTGCCAGCAGAAGAGGCGGGGAGAATGAGTCCCTCGGCTTC.

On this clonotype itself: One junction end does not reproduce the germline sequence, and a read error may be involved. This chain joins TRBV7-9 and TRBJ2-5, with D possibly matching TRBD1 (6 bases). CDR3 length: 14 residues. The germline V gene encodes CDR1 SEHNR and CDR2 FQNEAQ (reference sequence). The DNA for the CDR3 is TGTGCCAGCAGCGAGGACAGTTTGGTACTCTCCGAGCAGTTC. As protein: CASSEDSLVLSEQF.

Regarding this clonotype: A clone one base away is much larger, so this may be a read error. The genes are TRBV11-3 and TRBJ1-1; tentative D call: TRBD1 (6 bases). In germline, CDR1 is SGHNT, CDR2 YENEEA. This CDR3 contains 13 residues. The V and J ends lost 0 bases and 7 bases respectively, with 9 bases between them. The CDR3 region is CASSLELTGEAFF. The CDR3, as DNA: TGTGCCAGCAGCTTAGAACTGACAGGTGAAGCTTTCTTT.

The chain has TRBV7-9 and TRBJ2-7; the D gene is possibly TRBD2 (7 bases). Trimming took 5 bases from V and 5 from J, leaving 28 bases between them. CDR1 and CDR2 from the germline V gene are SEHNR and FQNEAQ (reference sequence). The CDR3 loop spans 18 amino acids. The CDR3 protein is CASSKGGVRAPLHHEQYV. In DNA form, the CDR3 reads TGTGCCAGCAGCAAGGGGGGGGTACGGGCACCCCTCCACCACGAGCAGTACGTC.